This paragraph covers one TCR beta chain sequence. Its antigen is still unknown. The CDR3 has 16 amino acids. J lost 6 bases, V lost 3 bases, and 8 bases had no gene match. CDR1 and CDR2 (germline): SEHNR, FQNEAQ (reference sequence). This record belongs to a study of shared clonotypes between healthy human individuals. Method: immunoSEQ multiplex PCR; TCRdb's copy keeps in-frame clones and lacks some. The data hold a few hundred thousand clones, with 97% observed a single time. Findings and limits, study-wide: Researchers found naive subsets generally carried larger estimated richness than memory subsets.

What was sequenced was naive CD4+ T cells sorted from blood. Subset reported: CD45RA+ positively selected. This sequence originates from a woman in her twenties or thirties in good health. J is TRBJ2-2 and V is TRBV7-9, with TRBD1 identical over 9 bases. CDR3 in DNA: TGTGCCAGCAGCTTTAGGGGACAGGGTGGTCCCGGGGAGCTGTTTTTT. Translating gives CASSFRGQGGPGELFF.